This is a list of T cell receptor beta chains from one sample in a study of graft-versus-host responses after intestinal transplantation. Here immunoSEQ multiplex PCR was the method, and the copy in TCRdb shows in-frame clones only, minus some. This table holds 45,000 to 50,000 clones, roughly 91% found once. Specimen: PBMCs, collected 750 to 800 days after a first intestinal transplant, on the day of a second. All receptors come from a human patient who received an intestinal transplant, so some T cells may come from the graft donor. CDR3s leave out the opening cysteine and the closing phenylalanine or tryptophan. Each record gives: V gene, CDR3 protein.

TRBV5-1 ASSFPGTSGYEQF
TRBV19 ASSFFAPIGHSDSYNEQF
TRBV5-8 ASRASGALYNEQF
TRBV5-1 ASKASAGQTYEQY
TRBV2 ASSPRTGNTEAF
TRBV6-5 ASSPVGVETQY
TRBV9 ASSVDGGSYEQY
TRBV4-2 ASSQDPVGVPSTDTQY
TRBV9 ASSGGGSGNEQF
TRBV18 ASSPFNSEAF
TRBV6-5 ASRMLIGELF
TRBV5-1 ASSEGGRETQY
TRBV14 ASSQAGKNSPLH
TRBV30 AWTKGTGGQPQH
TRBV28 ASSSPGQGYPQPQH
TRBV19 ASGTRDRPTDTQY
TRBV5-1 ASSLVGYGYT
TRBV4-2 ASSQGNYGYT
TRBV2 ASSEVGLLNIQY
TRBV28 ASGDRAYNEQF
TRBV6-5 ASSYSNQNPTQY
TRBV11-2 ASSDPLGETQY
TRBV2 ASSELASNEKLF
TRBV28 ASSPYLAGDGTGELF
TRBV2 ASSYVGGQDGYT
TRBV27 ASSFGDQETQY
TRBV11-3 ASSLGGQSGELF
TRBV30 ASLGPLGEQY
TRBV19 ATSEVGMGFEAF
TRBV30 AWIHTDTQY
TRBV6-5 ARSGAGGGDTQY
TRBV5-6 ASSLWGAGQPQH
TRBV6-1 ASSVAPPSSGRAGYEQY
TRBV27 ASTQGQNYEQY
TRBV6-5 ASRTGTTMGQAF
TRBV9 ASSVGQMNTEAF
TRBV29-1 SVRVLLSYEQY
TRBV2 ASQFKRALAF
TRBV28 ASSLGVPPDTQY
TRBV11-2 ASSYIGLGADGETQY
TRBV7-2 ASEGQADEQF
TRBV14 ASSRTIGLATDTQY
TRBV7-8 ASSFQQGTSYEQY
TRBV19 ASKGSGTGGHEQY
TRBV2 ASTRQGRETQY
TRBV19 ASISRDSEYSNQPQH
TRBV18 ASSPFPDSYEQY
TRBV5-1 ASSLGVLASPLH
TRBV5-1 ASSLGRETGGYT
TRBV7-9 ASSLTIYEQY
TRBV30 AWSVRAATGELF
TRBV18 ASSPPGWGAGNEKLF
TRBV29-1 SVGWRNLNSGANVLT
TRBV14 ASSLLAGGPKGSYEQY
TRBV18 ASSPREGRQY